This T cell receptor beta chain was sequenced during a study of blood T cell repertoires in COVID-19. Study-level background: Sites in the United States, Italy and Spain provided acute and convalescent COVID-19 samples. The analysed material was cDNA or gDNA that came from T cells, B-cell-depleted T cells, or PBMCs.

Here immunoSEQ multiplex PCR was the method, and the copy in TCRdb shows in-frame clones only, minus some. The sample gives more than 200,000 clones, around 86% of which show up once; around 1.6% is in the top ten. Self-reported history from a screening survey and questionnaire set each donor's cohort. Germline values: CDR1 SGHRS, CDR2 YFSETQ. This CDR3 has 13 amino acids. With 2 bases removed from V and 3 bases from J, the gap between germline ends came to 8 bases. This TCR came from a woman in her fifties or sixties who had recovered from COVID-19. Sequences were obtained from PBMCs or T cells enriched from blood (not recorded which). This sequence joins TRBV5-1 and TRBJ1-2; D is uncertain. For the CDR3, the DNA is TGCGCCAGCAGCTTCAGGCAGGACTATGGCTACACCTTC. It is translated as CASSFRQDYGYTF.